These 21 T cell receptor beta chains came from one sample sequenced in a study of breast tumors, draining lymph nodes, adjacent tissues. Breast cancer patients provided tissue from their axillary draining lymph nodes. Each CDR3 protein gets one entry after TCRdb re-called the multiplex PCR reads with MiXCR. The profile shows around 140,000 distinct CDR3 sequences, about 22% of them singletons. The sequencing input was axillary lymph node tissue. The receptors here all came from a female donor with breast cancer. Some clones in this sample may be carry-over from other donors' samples.

This clonotype showed up many times. V is TRBV20-1 and J is TRBJ2-6, with D hard to call. Germline lookup yields CDR1 DFQATT and CDR2 SNEGSKA (reference sequence). Trimming shortened V by 3 bases and J by 4 bases, and 4 bases separated the two germline ends. This CDR3 has 12 residues. CDR3: CSARVGANVLTF. CDR3 sequence (DNA): TGCAGTGCTAGGGTCGGGGCCAACGTCCTGACTTTC.

This clonotype was seen many times. The chain combines TRBV20-1 with TRBJ2-7; 8 bases line up with TRBD2. V trimming: 6 bases; J trimming: 3 bases; junction bases outside the gene matches: 4. The CDR3 extends over 12 amino acids. From germline, CDR1 is DFQATT and CDR2 SNEGSKA (reference sequence). The CDR3 loop is CSAGLASYEQYF. CDR3 DNA sequence: TGCAGTGCCGGACTAGCAAGCTACGAGCAGTACTTC.

This clonotype was recorded at least ten times. The chain joins TRBV2 to TRBJ1-4, with D possibly matching TRBD1 (6 bases). The V gene lost 3 bases and the J gene lost 8 bases, with 16 bases spanning the gap. CDR3 length equals 15 residues. Germline V gives CDR1 SNHLY, CDR2 FYNNEI. CDR3 sequence: CASSDGGAGDEKLFF. CDR3 in DNA: TGTGCCAGCAGTGACGGGGGGGCAGGGGACGAAAAACTGTTTTTT.

As concerns this clonotype: A clone one base away is much larger, so this may be a read error. This chain uses TRBV9 with TRBJ2-5; D is uncertain. Between the trimmed V and J ends, which lost 0 bases and 7 bases, there was a span of 13 bases. Germline loops: CDR1 SGDLS, CDR2 YYNGEE. There are 14 residues in the CDR3. This CDR3 reads CASSVGMDLGTQYF. For the CDR3, the DNA is TGTGCCAGCAGCGTAGGTATGGACCTCGGGACCCAGTACTTC.

This clonotype was counted many times. The gene calls are TRBV20-1 and TRBJ2-3; D perhaps matches TRBD1 (6 bases). Trimming left V 4 bases short and J 6 bases short, with 14 bases between. The CDR3 totals 13 residues. The V gene's germline CDR1 is DFQATT and CDR2 SNEGSKA (reference sequence). The CDR3 sequence is CSANIGGRDTQYF. CDR3 nucleotide sequence: TGCAGTGCTAATATTGGGGGCAGGGATACGCAGTATTTT.

This clonotype was picked up many times. The CDR3 here is CSASSGPGGETQYF. In DNA, the CDR3 is TGCAGTGCTAGTAGCGGTCCCGGGGGAGAGACCCAGTACTTC. This chain links TRBV20-1 with TRBJ2-5, with a weak D call TRBD2 (6 bases). The ends were cut back, 3 bases at V and 4 bases at J, with 15 bases in the middle. This CDR3 contains 14 residues. Germline V gene data show CDR1 as DFQATT and CDR2 as SNEGSKA (reference sequence).

This clonotype turned up a few times. The V and J genes are TRBV9 and TRBJ2-2; 8 positions match TRBD2. V trimming: 4 bases; J trimming: 5 bases; junction bases outside the gene matches: 10. Looked up from germline, CDR1 is SGDLS and CDR2 is YYNGEE. The CDR3 covers 16 residues. In DNA, the CDR3 is TGTGCCAGCAGCCAGGGACTAGTTGTTGGGACCGGGGAGCTGTTTTTT. Amino acid sequence: CASSQGLVVGTGELFF.

In this sample, this clonotype turned up many times. The gene calls are TRBV7-2 and TRBJ1-3; 9 nucleotides line up with TRBD1. The germline V gene encodes CDR1 SGHTA and CDR2 FQGNSA. The junction had 3 bases not matched to a gene; V was cut back by 2 bases and J by 1 base. CDR3 length: 16 amino acids. The CDR3 DNA follows: TGTGCCAGCAGCTTACTTGGGACAGGGTCTGGAAACACCATATATTTT. Its translation: CASSLLGTGSGNTIYF.

In its sample, this clonotype was seen many times. The chain employs TRBV20-1 and TRBJ2-7, with 10 bases aligning to TRBD2. V lost 3 bases, J lost 2 bases, and 7 bases stayed unmatched. The CDR3 loop spans 15 amino acids. Germline CDR1 is DFQATT and CDR2 is SNEGSKA (reference sequence). In DNA form, the CDR3 reads TGCAGTGCTAGCCTGACTAGCGGGCTGGCCTACGAGCAGTACTTC. Protein: CSASLTSGLAYEQYF.

This clonotype was recorded many times. The chain has TRBV30 and TRBJ2-1, with TRBD2 identical over 11 bases. Germline CDR1 and CDR2: GTSNPN and SVGIG (reference sequence). The CDR3 is 13 amino acids. Unmatched junction bases numbered 0, after V lost 5 bases and J lost 3 bases. The CDR3 reads CAWGLAGYNEQFF. Written as DNA, the CDR3 is TGTGCCTGGGGACTAGCGGGCTACAATGAGCAGTTCTTC.

The chain couples TRBV5-5 to TRBJ2-3, with 7 bases fitting TRBD1. Germline V gene data show CDR1 as SGHKS and CDR2 as YYEKEE (reference sequence). V shed 2 bases and J 2 bases; nucleotides not matched to a gene: 8. The CDR3 loop spans 16 amino acids. CDR3 protein: CASSFEGAPYTDTQYF. DNA of the CDR3: TGTGCCAGCAGCTTTGAGGGGGCGCCCTACACAGATACGCAGTATTTT.

This clonotype appeared a few times. The gene calls are TRBV11-3 and TRBJ2-2; TRBD1 agrees at 9 bases. J was trimmed by 1 base and V by 3 bases; bases with no gene match: 0. The CDR3 consists of 15 residues. CDR1 and CDR2 (germline): SGHNT, YENEEA. CDR3 sequence reads: CASSLDRGNTGELFF. The DNA of the CDR3 is TGTGCCAGCAGCTTGGACAGGGGGAACACCGGGGAGCTGTTTTTT.

Many counts were recorded for this clonotype. The V gene is TRBV6-2 or TRBV6-3, the J gene TRBJ2-1, with 8 nucleotides matching TRBD2. Looked up from germline, CDR1 is MNHEY and CDR2 is SVGEGT. Losses at the gene ends were 7 bases for V and 8 bases for J; bases not matched to a gene: 10. This CDR3 is 14 amino acids long. The CDR3 nucleotides read TGTGCCAGCAATAAAGCGGGAGCCAGGGATGAGCAGTTCTTC. Amino acid sequence: CASNKAGARDEQFF.

This clonotype was found many times. This rearrangement joins TRBV20-1 to TRBJ2-3, with a weak D call TRBD2 (6 bases). Per germline, CDR1 DFQATT and CDR2 SNEGSKA (reference sequence). V was pared by 2 bases and J by 0 bases, with 12 bases between. The CDR3 extends over 15 amino acids. The CDR3: CSARPGLISTDTQYF. As DNA, the CDR3 is TGCAGTGCTAGACCGGGACTGATTAGCACAGATACGCAGTATTTT.

This clonotype was found many times. V is TRBV4-2 and J is TRBJ1-2; 9 bases are shared with TRBD1. Trimming removed 3 bases from V and 3 bases from J; junction bases left unmatched: 5. The CDR3 runs 15 residues. CDR1 LGHNA and CDR2 YNFKEQ come from the germline V gene. CDR3 protein: CASSQGRDRDYGYTF. CDR3 coding DNA: TGTGCCAGCAGCCAGGGCCGGGACAGGGACTATGGCTACACCTTC.

This clonotype was seen many times. J is TRBJ2-3 and V is TRBV7-2; 11 nucleotides agree with TRBD2. This CDR3 has 15 residues. The trim removed 4 bases at V and 9 bases at J, leaving 9 bases unmatched. Looked up from germline, CDR1 is SGHTA and CDR2 is FQGNSA. CDR3 nucleotide sequence: TGTGCCAGCAGCTCGCAACTAGCGGGGGCAAGAACGCAGTATTTT. Its protein product is CASSSQLAGARTQYF.

A remark on this clonotype: This could be a read error, since a much larger clone is one nucleotide away. Since no conserved phenylalanine or tryptophan closes the CDR3, a read error is the likely cause. The chain recombines TRBV2 with TRBJ2-3; 9 nucleotides align to TRBD2. J was trimmed by 2 bases and V by 3 bases; bases with no gene match: 9. Germline V lookup: CDR1 SNHLY, CDR2 FYNNEI. The CDR3 length is 17 residues. CDR3 sequence (DNA): TGTGCCAGCAGTGACGGGGTAGCGGGAGCGTCCACAGATACGCAGTATTTA. Residues: CASSDGVAGASTDTQYL.

As regards this clonotype: This may arise from a read error, as a much more abundant clone is one base away. The V gene is TRBV28, the J gene TRBJ1-6, with 9 bases identical to TRBD1. The CDR3 is 15 amino acids. Germline-derived CDR1 and CDR2 are MDHEN and SYDVKM. The CDR3 loop is CACSSGQGRSSPLHF. As DNA, the CDR3 is TGTGCCTGCAGTTCAGGACAGGGGAGGAGTTCACCCCTCCACTTT.

The table lists this clonotype with a few counts. The junction shows a germline mismatch at one end, possibly a read error. CDR3 nucleotides: TGCGTCAGCAGCCAATGGGCGGGAGGCCCAGCTTTCTTC. Translation gives CVSSQWAGGPAFF. The chain recombines TRBV4-3 with TRBJ2-1; 8 bases align to TRBD2. Germline assignment: CDR1 LGHNA and CDR2 YSLEER. The CDR3 totals 13 residues.

Only a few counts were recorded for this clonotype. A much larger clonotype is one base distant, so this may be a read error. J is TRBJ2-5 and V is TRBV7-9, with 8 nucleotides matching TRBD1. The CDR3 runs to 14 residues. Germline V gene lookup returns CDR1 SEHNR and CDR2 FQNEAQ (reference sequence). The CDR3 is CASSLADREETRYF. The DNA of the CDR3 is TGTGCCAGCAGCTTAGCGGACAGGGAAGAGACCCGGTACTTC.

This clonotype appeared many times. The chain recombines TRBV4-1 with TRBJ2-7, with D hard to call. The CDR3 has 13 residues. Between the trimmed V and J ends, which lost 5 bases and 3 bases, there was a span of 11 bases. Germline CDR1 and CDR2: MGHRA and YSYEKL. CDR3 DNA sequence: TGCGCCAGCAGCTCCACGGGCCGCTACGAGCAGTACTTC. As protein: CASSSTGRYEQYF.